This T cell receptor (beta chain) was captured by sequencing in a study of blood T cells in healthy people across ages. Across the study: Through template switching, about one barcoded beta molecule was captured per two T cells, as measured in model experiments.

This clonotype came up many times. The use of a sample-barcoded 5' primer and a J-beta primer mix characterized a second PCR of 7 to 11 cycles. Every cDNA molecule carried a tag from a template-switch adaptor bearing 12 random nucleotides. TCRdb re-called the 5' RACE reads with MiXCR, one entry per CDR3 protein. The table includes approximately 490,000 distinct CDR3 sequences, around 24% detected once. This sample also belongs to another study, concerning T cells of mothers and their children. Per that study: At around 1.6 ug per 15 ul, all of the extracted RNA went into cDNA synthesis. Reads recorded for TCR beta CDR3 numbered over 8 million per mother and several million per child.

The specimen sequenced was blood. The clonotype originates from a boy younger than 18 in good health.

The CDR3 here is CASSFEDYGTQYF. CDR3 in DNA: TGCGCCAGCAGCTTTGAGGACTACGGGACCCAGTACTTC. V and J are TRBV5-1 and TRBJ2-5, with D tentatively TRBD2 (6 bases). The CDR3 extends over 13 amino acids. Germline assignment: CDR1 SGHRS and CDR2 YFSETQ. V was cut by 2 bases and J by 7 bases, with 12 bases left in between.